Listed here are 21 T cell receptor beta chains from one sample, sequenced in a study of T cell responses to AZD1222 COVID-19 vaccine. Clones were sequenced by immunoSEQ multiplex PCR, and TCRdb holds only the in-frame ones, with some missing. This table holds nearly 95,000 clones, 85% to 90% found once. Sequences were derived from peripheral blood, sampled 28 days after the second AZD1222 dose. The receptor set was obtained from an adult who received the AZD1222 COVID-19 vaccine.

V and J are TRBV7-8 and TRBJ1-2; D unclear. V was trimmed by 0 bases and J by 4 bases, leaving 3 bases between them. The CDR3 sequence is 12 residues long. Germline values: CDR1 SGHVS, CDR2 FQNEAQ. This CDR3 reads CASSLATYGYTF. The CDR3 DNA is TGTGCCAGCAGCTTAGCGACCTATGGCTACACCTTC.

The chain recombines TRBV28 with TRBJ1-2; 7 bases line up with TRBD1. The CDR3 covers 13 residues. The J segment lost 3 bases and the V segment lost 6 bases, leaving 4 bases of the junction unmatched. Per the germline V gene, CDR1 is MDHEN and CDR2 is SYDVKM. The CDR3 DNA reads TGTGCCAGCAGACAGGGGACCGACTATGGCTACACCTTC. Protein product: CASRQGTDYGYTF.

This clone came up once. The J gene is TRBJ2-1, the V gene TRBV6-1; perhaps TRBD1 as D (6 bases). The CDR3 spans 15 residues. The germline V gene encodes CDR1 MNHNS and CDR2 SASEGT. Trimming cost V 2 bases and J 0 bases, with 8 bases left between them. CDR3 residues: CASSELQGSYNEQFF. As DNA, the CDR3 is TGTGCCAGCAGTGAACTACAGGGCTCCTACAATGAGCAGTTCTTC.

A few counts support this clone. The chain carries TRBV29-1 and TRBJ2-5; D perhaps matches TRBD2 (6 bases). The germline CDR1 and CDR2 sequences are SQVTM and ANQGSEA. V was shortened by 6 bases and J by 7 bases, with 18 bases between the two germline ends. The CDR3 consists of 13 residues. The DNA of the CDR3 is TGCAGCGTAACGACGCCCCCGCGGGGGACCCAGTACTTC. This encodes CSVTTPPRGTQYF.

This clone was observed a few times. The V call is TRBV29-1, the J call TRBJ1-2, with D uncertain. Germline V CDR1 and CDR2: SQVTM, ANQGSEA. V was shortened by 2 bases and J by 1 base, with 5 bases between the two germline ends. The CDR3 consists of 12 residues. The CDR3 reads CSVETHNYGYTF. In DNA, the CDR3 is TGCAGCGTTGAAACTCATAACTATGGCTACACCTTC.

The V call is TRBV2, the J call TRBJ2-2; TRBD1 agrees at 7 bases. CDR1 and CDR2 (germline): SNHLY, FYNNEI. CDR3 size: 15 residues. Losses at the gene ends were 6 bases for V and 2 bases for J; bases not matched to a gene: 6. In DNA form, the CDR3 reads TGTGCCAGCAGGTCCGGGACAGTAAACACCGGGGAGCTGTTTTTT. Amino acids: CASRSGTVNTGELFF.

Regarding this clone: Compared with germline, one end of the junction differs, possibly owing to a read error. The rearrangement links TRBV7-7 to TRBJ2-5; 14 nucleotides line up with TRBD2. The CDR3 consists of 15 residues. The germline V gene has CDR1 SSHAT and CDR2 FNYEAQ (reference sequence). The CDR3 reads CASSPGTSGGETQYF. As DNA, the CDR3 is TGTGCTAGCAGCCCAGGGACTAGCGGGGGAGAGACCCAGTACTTC.

V usage is TRBV10-3 and J usage is TRBJ1-1; TRBD1 might be the D (5 bases). This CDR3 comprises 15 residues. V was trimmed by 6 bases and J by 0 bases, leaving 14 bases between them. From germline, CDR1 is ENHRY and CDR2 SYGVKD. CDR3 sequence (DNA): TGTGCCATCAGGGGGGAGGAAGGGGTGAACACTGAAGCTTTCTTT. The encoded protein is CAIRGEEGVNTEAFF.

The gene calls are TRBV5-6 and TRBJ2-7; D unresolved. The CDR3 totals 14 residues. Germline lookup yields CDR1 SGHDT and CDR2 YYEEEE. Trimming removed 1 base at V and 3 bases at J, with 11 bases between. CDR3 bases: TGTGCCAGCAGCTTGATAGGCCGTTTCTACGAGCAGTACTTC. Translated, it gives CASSLIGRFYEQYF.

The chain recombines TRBV7-9 with TRBJ2-1; 11 bases map to TRBD2. With V trimmed by 4 bases and J by 5 bases, 4 bases remained unmatched. The CDR3 runs to 15 residues. CDR1 SEHNR and CDR2 FQNEAQ come from the germline V gene (reference sequence). The CDR3 here is CASSSSGRPNNEQFF. The CDR3 nucleotides read TGTGCCAGCAGCTCTAGCGGGAGGCCCAACAATGAGCAGTTCTTC.

V is TRBV6-1 and J is TRBJ1-2; 8 bases map to TRBD1. Germline V gives CDR1 MNHNS, CDR2 SASEGT. V trimming: 4 bases; J trimming: 6 bases; junction bases outside the gene matches: 13. This CDR3 is built from 16 residues. DNA of the CDR3: TGTGCCAGCAGTGCCCGAACTCGACAGACAGGGGATGGCTACACCTTC. Amino acids: CASSARTRQTGDGYTF.

The genes are TRBV6-5 and TRBJ1-2, with D uncertain. V was clipped by 5 bases and J by 2 bases, with 9 bases between them. Germline V CDR1 and CDR2: MNHEY, SVGAGI. The CDR3 runs to 13 residues. The CDR3 here is CASSRDGNYGYTF. CDR3 sequence (DNA): TGTGCCAGCAGTCGAGACGGAAACTATGGCTACACCTTC.

The chain recombines TRBV7-9 with TRBJ1-1, with D unclear. CDR1 is SEHNR and CDR2 is FQNEAQ in the germline V gene (reference sequence). Between the trimmed V and J ends, which lost 5 bases and 0 bases, there was a span of 13 bases. CDR3 length equals 15 residues. In DNA form, the CDR3 reads TGTGCCAGCAGCACCACCGGCGGGCTGAACACTGAAGCTTTCTTT. Its protein product is CASSTTGGLNTEAFF.

The chain uses TRBV18 and TRBJ1-2; D is unresolved. Between the trimmed V and J ends, which lost 3 bases and 2 bases, there was a span of 7 bases. The CDR3 runs to 13 residues. CDR1 KGHSH and CDR2 LQKENI come from the germline V gene. This CDR3 reads CASSPEQNYGYTF. The CDR3 region has the DNA TGTGCCAGCTCACCCGAGCAGAACTATGGCTACACCTTC.

This chain uses TRBV3-1 (or the pseudogene TRBV3-2) with TRBJ1-2; tentative D call: TRBD1 (5 bases). From germline, CDR1 is LGHDT and CDR2 YNNKEL (reference sequence). Deletions cut 4 bases from V and 0 bases from J, with 15 bases between. This CDR3 has 16 amino acids. CDR3 DNA sequence: TGTGCCAGCAGCCTCTATTGGGGGGATTCTAACTATGGCTACACCTTC. Protein sequence: CASSLYWGDSNYGYTF.

This chain joins TRBV5-6 and TRBJ2-5, with a possible D match to TRBD2 (6 bases). The length of the CDR3 is 13 residues. Per the germline V gene, CDR1 is SGHDT and CDR2 is YYEEEE. V lost 5 bases and J lost 4, with 12 bases in between. DNA of the CDR3: TGTGCCAGCAGACGGGAGTTAGGAGAGACCCAGTACTTC. Translated: CASRRELGETQYF. Together with reference TRBV5-6 and TRBJ2-5, the CDR3 gives the full variable domain: DAGVTQSPTHLIKTRGQQVTLRCSPKSGHDTVSWYQQALGQGPQFIFQYYEEEERQRGNFPDRFSGHQFPNYSSELNVNALLLGDSALYLCASRRELGETQYFGPGTRLLVL.

The V call is TRBV7-2, the J call TRBJ2-5; tentative D call: TRBD2 (6 bases). CDR1 and CDR2 from the germline V gene are SGHTA and FQGNSA. V shed 0 bases and J shed 5 bases, with 10 bases lying between them. The CDR3 runs to 14 residues. CDR3: CASSLASRGETQYF. DNA of the CDR3: TGTGCCAGCAGCTTAGCATCTCGGGGGGAGACCCAGTACTTC.

The count of this clone is one. V gene TRBV5-4 combines with J gene TRBJ1-3; 7 bases fit TRBD1. CDR3 size: 15 residues. CDR1 and CDR2 from the germline V gene are SGHNT and YYREEE (reference sequence). V lost 4 bases to trimming and J lost 2 bases; unmatched junction nucleotides: 6. As DNA, the CDR3 is TGTGCCAGCAGCCTCAGGACAGGTGCTGGAAACACCATATATTTT. Residues: CASSLRTGAGNTIYF.

The chain joins TRBV30 to TRBJ1-1; D might be TRBD1 (6 bases). The V gene's germline CDR1 is GTSNPN and CDR2 SVGIG (reference sequence). This CDR3 contains 12 residues. The germline V and J ends were trimmed by 0 bases and 13 bases, with 15 bases remaining between them. CDR3 coding DNA: TGTGCCTGGAGTGTATTCGGTTTAGGGGGTTTCTTT. It translates to CAWSVFGLGGFF.

The rearrangement links TRBV19 to TRBJ1-5, with TRBD1 matching 7 bases. J gave up 1 base and V 3 bases, and 6 bases lay outside the gene matches. Germline CDR1 is LNHDA and CDR2 is SQIVND (reference sequence). The CDR3 is 16 amino acids. The CDR3 sequence is CASSILMTGSNQPQHF. DNA of the CDR3: TGTGCCAGTAGTATCCTCATGACAGGGAGCAATCAGCCCCAGCATTTT.

The V gene is TRBV29-1, the J gene TRBJ1-1, with D tentatively TRBD1 (5 bases). The CDR3 consists of 14 residues. The germline V gene encodes CDR1 SQVTM and CDR2 ANQGSEA. V lost 4 bases and J lost 4, with 16 bases in between. The CDR3 DNA reads as TGCAGCGTTGGACTATCCTTGGGGGGCACTGAAGCTTTCTTT. Translation gives CSVGLSLGGTEAFF.